The clone carrying this TCR beta chain was recorded only once. These data come from a study of blood T cell repertoires in COVID-19. Study overall: The United States, Italy and Spain supplied acute and convalescent COVID-19 samples. PBMCs, B-cell-depleted T cells, or T cells were the source of the cDNA or gDNA that made up the material.

Per the original methods: Reference gene primers were amplified, and this amplification served to estimate nucleated cell counts. Data came from immunoSEQ multiplex PCR; TCRdb stores just in-frame clones and leaves some out. V, J and clone size are taken as reported in that table, and D and trimming were inferred from the DNA itself. Among some 250,000 clones listed, roughly 80% were seen once. Germline loops: CDR1 SGDLS, CDR2 YYNGEE. The CDR3 length is 16 residues. V was cut by 7 bases and J by 5 bases, with 24 bases left in between. Seattle patient enrollment occurred during active infection, with longitudinal follow-up thereafter.

V and J are TRBV9 and TRBJ2-5; D might be TRBD2 (6 bases). This clonotype was sampled from a woman aged 80 or over with COVID-19, enrolled during active disease. Sequencing used peripheral blood. CDR3 coding DNA: TGTGCCAGCTCCCCCGGTGGAGGGAGCATCGTGGAGACCCAGTACTTC. Translating it yields CASSPGGGSIVETQYF.